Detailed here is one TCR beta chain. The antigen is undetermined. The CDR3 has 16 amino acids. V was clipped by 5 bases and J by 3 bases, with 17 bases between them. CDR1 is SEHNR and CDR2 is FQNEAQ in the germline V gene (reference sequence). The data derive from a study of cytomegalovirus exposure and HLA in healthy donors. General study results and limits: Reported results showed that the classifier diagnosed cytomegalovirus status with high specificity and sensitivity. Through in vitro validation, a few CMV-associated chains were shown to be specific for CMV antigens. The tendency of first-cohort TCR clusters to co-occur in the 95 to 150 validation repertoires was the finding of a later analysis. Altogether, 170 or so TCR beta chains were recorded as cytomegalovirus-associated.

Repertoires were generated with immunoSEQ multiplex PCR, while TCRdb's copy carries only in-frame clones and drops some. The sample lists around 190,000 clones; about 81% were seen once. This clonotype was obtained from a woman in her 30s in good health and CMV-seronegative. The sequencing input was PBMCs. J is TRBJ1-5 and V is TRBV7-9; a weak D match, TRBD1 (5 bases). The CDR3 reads CASSGWTTDPNQPQHF. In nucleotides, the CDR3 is TGTGCCAGCAGCGGCTGGACAACGGATCCCAATCAGCCCCAGCATTTT.